The 20 T cell receptor beta chains reported below all come from one sample, sequenced in a study of blood T cell repertoires in COVID-19 (TCRdb year 2020). The library was obtained by the immunoSEQ multiplex PCR assay. Drawn from immuneACCESS, this table holds only the in-frame rearrangements with V and J called that TCRdb kept. Clones are partly lost; checked studies trace under half to an unresolved V gene and leave the rest unexplained. Recorded for this sample are roughly 70,000 clones; around 74% of them occurred a single time. The ten largest clonotypes hold about 16% of the sample. The source material was peripheral blood. These receptors were obtained from a man aged 55 to 70 with COVID-19, enrolled during active disease.

The chain uses TRBV11-2 and TRBJ2-5, with D possibly matching TRBD2 (6 bases). The germline V and J ends were trimmed by 4 bases and 5 bases, with 14 bases remaining between them. The CDR3 has 14 amino acids. Germline V gives CDR1 SGHAT, CDR2 FQNNGV. The CDR3 coding sequence is TGTGCCAGCAGCTCCACTACTAGCATGGAGACCCAGTACTTC. It is translated as CASSSTTSMETQYF.

A note on this clone: This CDR3 is also generated by other DNA sequences in the sample. This chain links TRBV2 with TRBJ1-6; D perhaps matches TRBD1 (6 bases). The length of the CDR3 is 14 residues. V was cut by 9 bases and J by 5 bases, with 14 bases left in between. Germline V gives CDR1 SNHLY, CDR2 FYNNEI. For the CDR3, the DNA is TGTGCCAGGGGGGGCGGGGGGGATAATTCACCCCTCCACTTT. This gives the protein CARGGGGDNSPLHF.

This sequence joins TRBV7-9 and TRBJ1-5, with D unresolved. V lost 2 bases and J 9 bases, leaving 11 bases between the germline ends. The length of the CDR3 is 13 residues. CDR1 is SEHNR, CDR2 FQNEAQ, per germline (reference sequence). CDR3 nucleotide sequence: TGTGCCAGCAGCTTATCTGATCGCGGGCCCCAGCATTTT. It specifies CASSLSDRGPQHF.

This clone was observed a handful of times. The rearrangement uses TRBV5-5 and TRBJ2-6; the match to TRBD2 covers 7 bases. The V gene end was trimmed by 0 bases and the J gene end by 0 bases; junction bases not matched to a gene: 9. The CDR3 totals 19 residues. Germline-derived CDR1 and CDR2 are SGHKS and YYEKEE (reference sequence). DNA for the CDR3: TGTGCCAGCAGCTTGGTTGGGGGAGGGGAACCCTCTGGGGCCAACGTCCTGACTTTC. Translation gives CASSLVGGGEPSGANVLTF. Full variable domain (outside the CDR3, taken from reference TRBV5-5 and TRBJ2-6): DAGVTQSPTHLIKTRGQQVTLRCSPISGHKSVSWYQQVLGQGPQFIFQYYEKEERGRGNFPDRFSARQFPNYSSELNVNALLLGDSALYLCASSLVGGGEPSGANVLTFGAGSRLTVL.

The chain has TRBV24-1 and TRBJ2-1; 9 bases are shared with TRBD1. CDR3 length equals 16 residues. V lost 0 bases and J lost 6; bases outside the gene matches: 5. Germline lookup yields CDR1 KGHDR and CDR2 SFDVKD. This CDR3 is CATSDLGHRGRNEQFF. CDR3 nucleotides: TGTGCCACCAGTGATTTGGGGCACAGGGGGCGCAATGAGCAGTTCTTC.

V is TRBV30 and J is TRBJ2-2; D unresolved. The germline V gene has CDR1 GTSNPN and CDR2 SVGIG (reference sequence). This CDR3 spans 13 amino acids. The V gene lost 7 bases and the J gene lost 2 bases, with 11 bases spanning the gap. The CDR3 protein is CASTTVNTGELFF. As DNA, the CDR3 is TGTGCCTCCACAACAGTAAACACCGGGGAGCTGTTTTTT.

The rearrangement joins TRBV19 to TRBJ2-4; 14 nucleotides agree with TRBD2. This CDR3 spans 18 amino acids. Germline V lookup: CDR1 LNHDA, CDR2 SQIVND (reference sequence). V was pared by 0 bases and J by 4 bases, with 5 bases of the junction left unmatched. The CDR3 is CASSIDGGLAGEKNIQYF. CDR3 coding DNA: TGTGCCAGTAGTATAGATGGGGGACTAGCGGGAGAAAAAAACATTCAGTACTTC.

The chain uses TRBV24-1 and TRBJ2-3; 8 nucleotides align to TRBD1. CDR3 length: 15 residues. Looked up from germline, CDR1 is KGHDR and CDR2 is SFDVKD. With 6 bases clipped from V and 2 bases from J, the junction kept 6 bases outside the gene matches. CDR3 loop: CATSFGQGATDTQYF. The DNA for the CDR3 is TGTGCCACCAGTTTCGGACAGGGAGCCACAGATACGCAGTATTTT.

The chain joins TRBV20-1 to TRBJ1-4, with a tentative D call TRBD1 (5 bases). The CDR3 is 13 residues long. The V end was cut by 3 bases, the J end by 8 bases, with 13 bases between. The V gene's germline CDR1 is DFQATT and CDR2 SNEGSKA (reference sequence). DNA of the CDR3: TGCAGTGCTAGTGGGAGGGGCTGGGAAAAACTGTTTTTT. Amino acids: CSASGRGWEKLFF.

The V and J genes are TRBV11-3 and TRBJ2-7; no clear D gene. The germline CDR1 and CDR2 sequences are SGHNT and YENEEA. The CDR3 is 14 amino acids. The V end was cut by 0 bases, the J end by 3 bases, with 9 bases between. The CDR3 DNA follows: TGTGCCAGCAGCTTAGATCTCTCGGGCTACGAGCAGTACTTC. This translates into CASSLDLSGYEQYF.

The chain uses TRBV10-3 and TRBJ2-3, with TRBD2 as a possible D gene (6 bases). There are 15 residues in the CDR3. V lost 2 bases to trimming and J lost 4 bases, with 13 bases between them. The germline gives CDR1 ENHRY, CDR2 SYGVKD. CDR3: CAISEDEGGADTQYF. The CDR3 nucleotides are TGTGCCATCAGTGAGGATGAGGGAGGAGCAGATACGCAGTATTTT.

This clone came up a few times. The chain employs TRBV30 and TRBJ1-5; D may be TRBD1 (5 bases). CDR3 length: 14 residues. Germline V lookup: CDR1 GTSNPN, CDR2 SVGIG (reference sequence). Trimming pared 1 base from V and 5 bases from J, leaving 12 bases between. CDR3 DNA sequence: TGTGCCTGGAGTGCAATGGGGGGGGATCAGCCCCAGCATTTT. Translating gives CAWSAMGGDQPQHF.

The chain has TRBV28 and TRBJ1-1, with 9 bases lining up with TRBD1. The J segment lost 7 bases and the V segment lost 5 bases, leaving 8 bases of the junction unmatched. From germline, CDR1 is MDHEN and CDR2 SYDVKM. The CDR3 length is 14 residues. The CDR3 region has the DNA TGTGCCAGCAGTGTGGACAGGGGCTTTGGTGAAGCTTTCTTT. Its translation: CASSVDRGFGEAFF.

The J gene is TRBJ1-5, the V gene TRBV6-1, with D hard to call. CDR3 length: 16 amino acids. The ends were cut back, 3 bases at V and 4 bases at J, with 16 bases in the middle. Germline loops: CDR1 MNHNS, CDR2 SASEGT. The CDR3 loop is CASSDPGYRRNQPQHF. CDR3 nucleotides: TGTGCCAGCAGTGACCCGGGGTACCGCCGGAATCAGCCCCAGCATTTT.

This clone turned up a few times. The gene calls are TRBV6-2 or TRBV6-3 and TRBJ1-1; D is unresolved. The germline V and J ends were trimmed by 5 bases and 1 base, with 11 bases remaining between them. The CDR3 runs 14 residues. The germline CDR1 and CDR2 sequences are MNHEY and SVGEGT. The CDR3 coding sequence is TGTGCCAGCAGTCCCCACACAAGGAACACTGAAGCTTTCTTT. Translated, it gives CASSPHTRNTEAFF.

The chain links TRBV7-2 to TRBJ1-1, with a tentative D call TRBD1 (5 bases). There are 14 residues in the CDR3. The germline V and J ends were trimmed by 2 bases and 7 bases, with 14 bases remaining between them. The germline CDR1 and CDR2 sequences are SGHTA and FQGNSA. CDR3 bases: TGTGCCAGCAGCTTAATTCCGGGGGTCGGTGAAGCTTTCTTT. It translates to CASSLIPGVGEAFF.

The rearrangement uses TRBV2 and TRBJ2-3; possible D gene TRBD2, 5 bases. Trimming stripped 6 bases from V and 6 bases from J, with 16 bases between. The CDR3 is 14 amino acids. Germline loops: CDR1 SNHLY, CDR2 FYNNEI. CDR3 nucleotide sequence: TGTGCCAGCAGCCCTGGACTCGCCGTGGATACGCAGTATTTT. Protein product: CASSPGLAVDTQYF.

The chain uses TRBV6-5 and TRBJ2-1; 7 bases are shared with TRBD2. V shed 7 bases and J 4 bases; nucleotides not matched to a gene: 7. The CDR3 has 14 amino acids. Germline CDR1 MNHEY, CDR2 SVGAGI. CDR3 nucleotide sequence: TGTGCCAGCAAACCGGGACTAACATACAATGAGCAGTTCTTC. It is translated as CASKPGLTYNEQFF.

The gene calls are TRBV3-1 (or the pseudogene TRBV3-2) and TRBJ2-5, with 7 bases matching TRBD2. Germline CDR1 and CDR2: LGHDT and YNNKEL (reference sequence). J was trimmed by 4 bases and V by 1 base; bases with no gene match: 12. This CDR3 spans 17 amino acids. Written as DNA, the CDR3 is TGTGCCAGCAGCCAAGGTATTTCGCAGGGCGGGGGAGAGACCCAGTACTTC. Translation gives CASSQGISQGGGETQYF.

The rearrangement uses TRBV5-1 and TRBJ1-6; 7 bases map to TRBD1. V shed 4 bases and J 7 bases; nucleotides not matched to a gene: 2. This CDR3 comprises 13 residues. The V gene's germline CDR1 is SGHRS and CDR2 YFSETQ. The CDR3 coding sequence is TGCGCCAGCAGCGAGACAGGGAATTCACCCCTCCACTTT. As protein: CASSETGNSPLHF.